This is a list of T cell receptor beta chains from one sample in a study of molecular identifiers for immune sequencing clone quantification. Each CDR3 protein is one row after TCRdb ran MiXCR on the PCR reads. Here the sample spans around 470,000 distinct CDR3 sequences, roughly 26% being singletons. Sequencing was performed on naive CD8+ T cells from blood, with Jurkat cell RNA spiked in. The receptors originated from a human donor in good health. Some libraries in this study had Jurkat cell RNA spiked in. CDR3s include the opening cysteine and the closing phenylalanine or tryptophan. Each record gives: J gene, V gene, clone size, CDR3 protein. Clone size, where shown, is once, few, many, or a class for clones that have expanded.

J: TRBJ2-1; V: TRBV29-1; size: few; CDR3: CSVEDLTGYNEQFF
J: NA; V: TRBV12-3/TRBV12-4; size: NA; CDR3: CASSLGQGTDTQHF
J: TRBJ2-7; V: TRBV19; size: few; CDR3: CASSYSTGDSYEQYF
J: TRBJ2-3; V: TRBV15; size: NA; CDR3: CATSRGSPEGSTDTQYF
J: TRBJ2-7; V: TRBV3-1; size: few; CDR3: CASSQRDRPYEQYF
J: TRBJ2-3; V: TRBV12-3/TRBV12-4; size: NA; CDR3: CASSLAPAGYTDTQYF
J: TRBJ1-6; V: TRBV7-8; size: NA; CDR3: CASRGGLSSYNSPLHF
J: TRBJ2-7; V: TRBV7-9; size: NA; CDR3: CAGLPGGSPYEQYF
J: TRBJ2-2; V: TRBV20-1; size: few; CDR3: CSAARTGELFF
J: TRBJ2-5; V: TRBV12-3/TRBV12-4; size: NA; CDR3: CASSQFRDSQETQYF
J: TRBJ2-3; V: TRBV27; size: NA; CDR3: CASSLGVGQDTQYF
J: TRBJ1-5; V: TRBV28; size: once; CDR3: CASSSADSSNQSQHF
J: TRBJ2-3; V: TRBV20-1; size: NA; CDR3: CSASRTGAWGDTDTQYF
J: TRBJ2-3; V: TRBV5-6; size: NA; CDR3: CASSLPSETDTQYF
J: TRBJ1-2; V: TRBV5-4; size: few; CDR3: CASSWTGQQPGYTF
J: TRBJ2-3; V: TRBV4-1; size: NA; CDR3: CASSQFRGQVKYF
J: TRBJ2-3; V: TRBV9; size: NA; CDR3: CASSFSPGGSTDTQYF
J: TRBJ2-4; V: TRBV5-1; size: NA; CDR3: CASWMEGGENIQYF
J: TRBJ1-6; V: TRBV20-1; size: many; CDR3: CSVRDGFSYNSPLHF
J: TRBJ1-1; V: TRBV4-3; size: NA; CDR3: CASCQENTARNTEAFF
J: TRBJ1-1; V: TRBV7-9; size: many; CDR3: CASSPWRNTEAFF
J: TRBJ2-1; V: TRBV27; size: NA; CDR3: CASWSAGAGNEQFF
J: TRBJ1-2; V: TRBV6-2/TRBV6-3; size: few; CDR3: CASSYTVHGYTF
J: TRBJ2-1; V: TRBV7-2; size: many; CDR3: CASSRTGNEQFF
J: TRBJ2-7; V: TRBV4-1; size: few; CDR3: CASSQGQRRDF
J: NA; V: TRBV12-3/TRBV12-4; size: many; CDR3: CASSSSSETQYF
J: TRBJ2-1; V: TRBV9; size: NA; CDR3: CASSHRSGGIYNEQFF
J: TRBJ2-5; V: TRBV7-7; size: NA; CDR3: CASSVSQLQETQYF
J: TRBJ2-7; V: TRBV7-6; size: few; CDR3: CASSLGGAGTHEQYF
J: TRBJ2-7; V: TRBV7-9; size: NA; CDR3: CASSLFPEYEQYF
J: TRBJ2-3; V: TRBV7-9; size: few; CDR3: CASSSVTGTQYF
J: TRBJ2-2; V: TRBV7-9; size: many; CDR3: CASSLTVAGELFF
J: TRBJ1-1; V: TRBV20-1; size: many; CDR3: CSARGGDTEAFF
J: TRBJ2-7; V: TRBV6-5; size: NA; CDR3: CASSYSGWSRAHEQYF
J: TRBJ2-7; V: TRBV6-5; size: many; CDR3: CASTYRGDSYEQYF
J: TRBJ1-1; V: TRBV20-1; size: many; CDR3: CSAPVGAEAFF
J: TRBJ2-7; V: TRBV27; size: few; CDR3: CASSLEAGGGEQYF
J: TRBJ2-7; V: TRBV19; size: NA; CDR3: CASTPSSTANEQYF
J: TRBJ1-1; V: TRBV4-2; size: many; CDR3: CASRTDRGGPMNTEAFF
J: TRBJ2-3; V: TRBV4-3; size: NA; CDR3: CASSRTTSGSTDTQYF
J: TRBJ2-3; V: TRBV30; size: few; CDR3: CAWSIVGRSTDTQYF
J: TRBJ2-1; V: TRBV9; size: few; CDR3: CASSVASSSASYNEQFF
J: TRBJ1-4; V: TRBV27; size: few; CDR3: CACSLNGEIEKLFF
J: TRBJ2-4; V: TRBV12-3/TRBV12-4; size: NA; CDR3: CASSHSSTRLKAKNIQYF
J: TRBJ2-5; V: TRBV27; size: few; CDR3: CASRLWTRGQETQYF
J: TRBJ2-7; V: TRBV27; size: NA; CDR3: CASSFTGTHSYEQYF
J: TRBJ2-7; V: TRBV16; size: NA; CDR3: CASSQLFYEQYF
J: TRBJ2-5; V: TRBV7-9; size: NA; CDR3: CASSSNRAARRETQYF
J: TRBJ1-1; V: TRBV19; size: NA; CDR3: CASSISQGLTEAFF
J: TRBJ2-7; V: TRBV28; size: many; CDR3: CASSFGLAGAYEQYF
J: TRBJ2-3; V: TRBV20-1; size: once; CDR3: CSAREWPNTQYF